The 20 T cell receptor beta chains below were found in one sample sequenced in a study of tumor and adjacent non-tumor tissue in lung cancer (dated by TCRdb to 2016 to 2018). RNA was extracted from bulk unsorted tissue and checked for quality with a NanoDrop ND-1000 and an Agilent 2100. Library construction relied on multiplex PCR. The sequencer was an Illumina HiSeq 2500. TCRbeta libraries were constructed through three rounds of nested PCR with primers (Table S4) according to protocols modified from ARM-PCR. The public sequencing data were trimmed at Q25 with fastp and processed into clonotypes with MiXCR by TCRdb, which kept only in-frame beta chains. Rows are combined by CDR3 protein, so each entry shows the most common genes and DNA. Across this sample there are 200,000 or so distinct CDR3 sequences, with over 55% seen only once. The ten most abundant clones make up around 27% of the sample.

Sequencing used lung tumor tissue. The receptors were gathered from a man aged 55 to 70 with non-small cell lung cancer.

Comment on this clonotype: An end of the junction does not agree with germline; a read error may underlie this. V is TRBV6-5 and J is TRBJ2-6; unclear D gene. This CDR3 has 16 residues. Germline V gene data show CDR1 as MNHEY and CDR2 as SVGAGI. CDR3 sequence: CASSYTADSGTNVLTF. As DNA, the CDR3 is TGTGCCAGCAGTTACACTGCCGACTCTGGGACCAACGTCCTGACTTTC.

This chain joins TRBV7-8 and TRBJ2-7; 9 bases agree with TRBD2. J gave up 4 bases and V 4 bases, and 8 bases lay outside the gene matches. Germline lookup yields CDR1 SGHVS and CDR2 FQNEAQ. CDR3 length equals 15 residues. The CDR3 DNA sequence: TGTGCCAGCAGCTATATTAGCGGGAGTGGGTACGAGCAGTACTTC. Translating it yields CASSYISGSGYEQYF.

This clonotype was recorded at least ten times. V usage is TRBV12-3 or TRBV12-4 and J usage is TRBJ2-2, with a possible D match to TRBD1 (6 bases). This CDR3 comprises 14 residues. Deletions cut 5 bases from V and 3 bases from J, with 10 bases between. The CDR3 spells CASSTTGYTGELFF. CDR3 sequence (DNA): TGTGCCAGCAGTACAACAGGGTACACCGGGGAGCTGTTTTTT.

Of note for this clonotype: One end of the junction does not line up with germline, which may come from a read error. The gene calls are TRBV7-8 and TRBJ1-4, with D unclear. CDR1 and CDR2 (germline): SGHVS, FQNEAQ. The CDR3 loop spans 16 amino acids. The CDR3 protein is CAGSLAHAATNEKLFF. The DNA of the CDR3 is TGTGCCGGCAGCTTAGCGCATGCTGCAACTAATGAAAAACTGTTTTTT.

This clonotype appeared a few times. A much larger clone differs by one base, so this may be a read error. The chain carries TRBV11-3 and TRBJ2-7, with TRBD1 matching 8 bases. Germline CDR1 reads SGHNT; CDR2 reads YENEEA. This CDR3 spans 15 amino acids. As DNA, the CDR3 is TGTGCCAGCAGCTTAGAGGGGGCAGGGGGCTACGGGCAGTACTTC. Translated, it gives CASSLEGAGGYGQYF.

With regard to this clonotype: As the CDR3 is not closed by the conserved phenylalanine or tryptophan, this likely results from a read error. The chain carries TRBV28 and TRBJ2-3, with D perhaps matching TRBD2 (6 bases). There are 17 residues in the CDR3. CDR1 is MDHEN and CDR2 is SYDVKM in the germline V gene. The chain's CDR3 is CASSSTRYVQSTDTQYL. CDR3 nucleotides: TGTGCTAGCAGTTCGACTAGATATGTGCAAAGCACAGATACGCAGTATTTG.

The chain employs TRBV20-1 and TRBJ1-5; possible D gene TRBD1, 5 bases. V lost 3 bases, J lost 6 bases, and 18 bases lay in between. The CDR3 is 15 residues long. Germline assignment: CDR1 DFQATT and CDR2 SNEGSKA (reference sequence). CDR3 sequence reads: CSARGGGTGGQPQHF. CDR3 bases: TGCAGTGCTAGGGGAGGAGGGACGGGAGGTCAGCCCCAGCATTTT.

A note on this clonotype: A read error may explain this, as a much larger clone is one base away. The rearrangement uses TRBV12-5 and TRBJ2-2; 8 positions agree with TRBD1. Per germline, CDR1 LGHNT and CDR2 FRNRAP. Losses at the gene ends were 4 bases for V and 4 bases for J; bases not matched to a gene: 2. The CDR3 sequence is 14 residues long. This CDR3 reads CASGSGQGTGELFF. CDR3 DNA: TGTGCTAGTGGTTCAGGACAGGGCACCGGGGAGCTGTTTTTT.

This chain joins TRBV11-2 and TRBJ2-3; D is undetermined. In germline, CDR1 is SGHAT, CDR2 FQNNGV. The germline V and J ends were trimmed by 3 bases and 7 bases, with 14 bases remaining between them. The CDR3 consists of 14 residues. In DNA, the CDR3 is TGTGCCAGCAGCTTGACCCCCAGCGCATATACGCAGTATTTT. It translates to CASSLTPSAYTQYF.

In this sample, this clonotype turned up many times. The rearrangement joins TRBV6-5 to TRBJ1-6; 8 nucleotides match TRBD1. Germline CDR1 MNHEY, CDR2 SVGAGI. The CDR3 runs to 18 residues. Germline trimming cut 2 bases from V and 11 bases from J; bases unmatched to any gene: 17. DNA of the CDR3: TGTGCCAGCAGTTACCGGGTGATGGACAGGGATATTCGAACACCCCTCCACTTT. Amino acid sequence: CASSYRVMDRDIRTPLHF.

A note on this clonotype: This clone may be a read error of a much larger clone one base away. Given the absence of the conserved phenylalanine or tryptophan at the CDR3 end, a read error is likely. CDR3 sequence: CASSPGLGYNEQFI. In nucleotides, the CDR3 is TGTGCCAGCAGCCCGGGACTGGGCTACAATGAGCAGTTCATC. The rearrangement uses TRBV6-5 and TRBJ2-1; D is possibly TRBD2 (6 bases). The CDR3 runs to 14 residues. The V end was cut by 6 bases, the J end by 3 bases, with 12 bases between. Germline V gene sequence: CDR1 MNHEY, CDR2 SVGAGI.

This clonotype counts as medium-sized. V is TRBV20-1 and J is TRBJ2-2; D possibly corresponds to TRBD2 (6 bases). V gave up 1 base and J gave up 2 bases, with 17 bases separating them. CDR3 length: 17 amino acids. Germline V gene sequence: CDR1 DFQATT, CDR2 SNEGSKA (reference sequence). The CDR3 is CSARASGGGSNTGELFF. CDR3 sequence (DNA): TGCAGTGCTAGAGCTTCGGGTGGGGGGAGCAACACCGGGGAGCTGTTTTTT.

Of note for this clonotype: Germline is not matched at one junction end, which may reflect a read error. The chain is built from TRBV6-5 and TRBJ2-1; no reliable D call. The CDR3 is 14 residues long. Per the germline V gene, CDR1 is MNHEY and CDR2 is SVGAGI. The CDR3 is CASSSPGSKNEQLF. CDR3 DNA: TGTGCCAGCAGTTCCCCGGGCTCCAAAAATGAGCAGCTCTTC.

A remark on this clonotype: Sequence at one end of the junction differs from germline and may be a read error. This chain connects TRBV6-5 to TRBJ2-1; D unresolved. This CDR3 has 14 residues. The germline V gene encodes CDR1 MNHEY and CDR2 SVGAGI. CDR3 nucleotide sequence: TGTACCAGCAGTTATGACCCATCAGCCCATAAGCAGTTCTTC. It specifies CTSSYDPSAHKQFF.

Worth noting for this clonotype: The junction does not match germline at one end; this may be a read error. V is TRBV6-1 and J is TRBJ2-1; 7 bases match TRBD2. CDR1 is MNHNS, CDR2 SASEGT, per germline. This CDR3 has 16 residues. Written as DNA, the CDR3 is TGTGCCAGCAGTGGCTCCGGGAGAGGGACTAACCCTAAACCGGGCTTC. Its translation: CASSGSGRGTNPKPGF.

V and J are TRBV6-1 and TRBJ2-1, with D unresolved. V was clipped by 5 bases and J by 2 bases, with 13 bases between them. There are 15 residues in the CDR3. The germline CDR1 and CDR2 sequences are MNHNS and SASEGT. This CDR3 is CASSKFPQPYNEQFF. CDR3 in DNA: TGTGCCAGCAGTAAATTTCCACAGCCCTACAATGAGCAGTTCTTC.

Comments on this clonotype: It is likely a read error, because the conserved phenylalanine at the end of the CDR3 is missing. The chain links TRBV6-5 to TRBJ1-1; possibly TRBD1 for D (5 bases). Germline V CDR1 and CDR2: MNHEY, SVGAGI. The CDR3 is 22 residues long. CDR3 region: CASSYSRWPQGWVVPMNTEAFS. The CDR3 DNA reads TGTGCGAGCAGTTACTCGAGGTGGCCTCAGGGTTGGGTAGTACCTATGAACACTGAAGCTTTCTCT.

Regarding this clonotype: One end of the junction varies from germline; a read error may be responsible. This sequence joins TRBV6-1 and TRBJ2-5, with unresolved D. CDR1 is MNHNS and CDR2 is SASEGT in the germline V gene. The CDR3 has 11 residues. CDR3 in DNA: TGTGCCAGCATAGGTCCCGAGACCCAGTATTTC. Protein sequence: CASIGPETQYF.

As concerns this clonotype: The junction shows a germline mismatch at one end, possibly a read error. This chain joins TRBV5-4 and TRBJ2-7, with D tentatively TRBD2 (5 bases). From germline, CDR1 is SGHNT and CDR2 YYREEE (reference sequence). The CDR3 runs to 15 residues. CDR3 region: CASSLSSGLSYEQYF. Here the CDR3 DNA reads TGTGCCAGCAGCTTAAGCTCCGGACTTTCATACGAGCAATACTTC. Together with reference TRBV5-4 and TRBJ2-7, the CDR3 gives the full variable domain: ETGVTQSPTHLIKTRGQQVTLRCSSQSGHNTVSWYQQALGQGPQFIFQYYREEENGRGNFPPRFSGLQFPNYSSELNVNALELDDSALYLCASSLSSGLSYEQYFGPGTRLTVT.

Concerning this clonotype itself: This may be a read error, as it is one base from a much larger clone. The rearrangement uses TRBV20-1 and TRBJ2-7; tentative D call: TRBD1 (7 bases). The germline V and J ends were trimmed by 6 bases and 6 bases, with 24 bases remaining between them. The CDR3 runs 15 residues. The germline CDR1 and CDR2 sequences are DFQATT and SNEGSKA (reference sequence). CDR3 region: CSAEGGTVGSREQYF. The CDR3 nucleotides read TGCAGTGCCGAGGGCGGGACAGTGGGTTCTCGCGAGCAGTACTTC.